This record looks at one T cell receptor beta chain sequence and its context. Its antigen is as yet unknown. Generated by immunoSEQ multiplex PCR, the TCRdb table keeps only in-frame clones and is missing some. The profile covers some 150,000 clones, with around 89% appearing a single time and roughly 3.5% taken by the ten largest. This sample is drawn from a study of T cell responses to AZD1222 COVID-19 vaccine. Study-level points and caveats: When two AZD1222 doses had been given, Spike-specific TCR breadth and depth rose. It should be noted that donors were predominantly white British and more often female, and clonal diversity was possibly underestimated. Vaccine-related CD4 TCRs covered spike, predominating at 160-218 and 743-854.

The specimen comprised peripheral blood, sampled on day 0 of MenACWY control vaccination. This receptor was obtained from an adult in good health.

CDR3 loop: CAITPGTPSEQYF. The CDR3 region has the DNA TGTGCCATCACCCCCGGGACACCATCCGAGCAGTACTTC. The rearrangement links TRBV10-3 to TRBJ2-7, with D perhaps TRBD1 (6 bases). The CDR3 extends over 13 amino acids. Trimming left V 7 bases short and J 6 bases short, with 16 bases between. From germline, CDR1 is ENHRY and CDR2 SYGVKD.